These 21 T cell receptor beta chains came from one sample sequenced in a study of OX40 agonist ivuxolimab in advanced cancers. Measured with immunoSEQ multiplex PCR; TCRdb has only the in-frame clones, and not every one. The sample has roughly 92,000 clones, under 95% seen once. The source material was CD4+ or CD8+ T cells sorted from blood, sampled in a trial of the OX40 agonist ivuxolimab. The receptors shown here come from an adult with an advanced solid tumor such as melanoma, head and neck, liver or kidney cancer.

The CDR3 DNA reads TGTGCCAGCTCAGACCGAGCCTGGCCAGCGGGAAACTCCTACGAGCAGTACTTC. Its translation is CASSDRAWPAGNSYEQYF. This chain joins TRBV18 and TRBJ2-7, with 7 bases fitting TRBD2. The germline CDR1 and CDR2 sequences are KGHSH and LQKENI. V shed 5 bases, J shed 0 bases, and the junction held 16 bases outside the gene matches. The CDR3 length is 18 residues. The full variable domain, its missing parts supplied by reference TRBV18 and TRBJ2-7, is NAGVMQNPRHLVRRRGQEARLRCSPMKGHSHVYWYRQLPEEGLKFMVYLQKENIIDESGMPKERFSAEFPKEGPSILRIQQVVRGDSAAYFCASSDRAWPAGNSYEQYFGPGTRLTVT.

V and J are TRBV19 and TRBJ1-2; D may be TRBD1 (5 bases). V was shortened by 0 bases and J by 2 bases, with 10 bases between the two germline ends. CDR1 is LNHDA and CDR2 is SQIVND in the germline V gene (reference sequence). This CDR3 region has 15 residues. The CDR3 sequence: CASSIDREGNYGYTF. For the CDR3, the DNA is TGTGCCAGTAGTATAGACAGGGAGGGGAACTATGGCTACACCTTC.

This clone has a single count. The chain couples TRBV27 to TRBJ2-3, with unresolved D. Trimming shortened V by 2 bases and J by 6 bases, and 12 bases separated the two germline ends. Germline lookup yields CDR1 MNHEY and CDR2 SMNVEV (reference sequence). This CDR3 has 14 amino acids. CDR3 amino acids: CASSLGGPRDTQYF. CDR3 DNA: TGTGCCAGCAGTTTAGGCGGACCGAGGGATACGCAGTATTTT.

This chain links TRBV7-2 with TRBJ1-5; TRBD1 is a possible D gene (5 bases). Trimming removed 8 bases at V and 2 bases at J, with 16 bases between. This CDR3 contains 15 residues. CDR1 is SGHTA, CDR2 FQGNSA, per germline. CDR3 DNA sequence: TGTGCCAGCGGGCCCGGGGGGTATGGCAATCAGCCCCAGCATTTT. Its translation is CASGPGGYGNQPQHF.

This chain joins TRBV29-1 and TRBJ2-5, with unresolved D. V was cut by 4 bases and J by 0 bases, with 9 bases left in between. The CDR3 sequence is 13 residues long. Germline-derived CDR1 and CDR2 are SQVTM and ANQGSEA. For the CDR3, the DNA is TGCAGCGTTGGCAGTGCCCACCAAGAGACCCAGTACTTC. Its translation is CSVGSAHQETQYF.

The chain is built from TRBV6-6 and TRBJ2-1; D call uncertain. The CDR3 consists of 16 residues. Trimming took off 2 bases at V and 7 bases at J, with 18 bases between the two ends. Germline V gene sequence: CDR1 MNHNY, CDR2 SVGAGI (reference sequence). CDR3 sequence: CASSYPESGMGNEQFF. CDR3 nucleotides: TGTGCCAGCAGTTACCCGGAGAGTGGCATGGGGAATGAGCAGTTCTTC.

The V gene is TRBV2, the J gene TRBJ2-3; no reliable D call. Per germline, CDR1 SNHLY and CDR2 FYNNEI. This CDR3 has 16 amino acids. Trimming took 6 bases from V and 0 from J, leaving 16 bases between them. This CDR3 is CASSSIGRTSTDTQYF. The CDR3, as DNA: TGTGCCAGCAGCTCTATCGGGCGGACCAGCACAGATACGCAGTATTTT. The full variable domain, rest sourced from reference TRBV2 and TRBJ2-3, is EPEVTQTPSHQVTQMGQEVILRCVPISNHLYFYWYRQILGQKVEFLVSFYNNEISEKSEIFDDQFSVERPDGSNFTLKIRSTKLEDSAMYFCASSSIGRTSTDTQYFGPGTRLTVL.

J is TRBJ2-3 and V is TRBV5-4; D ambiguous. Trimming stripped 5 bases from V and 3 bases from J, with 10 bases between. In germline, CDR1 is SGHNT, CDR2 YYREEE (reference sequence). This CDR3 is built from 13 residues. CDR3 protein: CASRTPRTDTQYF. CDR3 in DNA: TGTGCCAGCAGAACCCCCCGTACAGATACGCAGTATTTT.

This rearrangement joins TRBV19 to TRBJ2-7, with a weak D call TRBD1 (5 bases). Germline CDR1 is LNHDA and CDR2 is SQIVND (reference sequence). This CDR3 spans 15 amino acids. The V and J ends lost 3 bases and 3 bases respectively, with 15 bases between them. CDR3 protein: CASSIQPGLNYEQYF. DNA of the CDR3: TGTGCCAGTAGTATCCAGCCAGGGCTTAACTACGAGCAGTACTTC.

The chain has TRBV28 and TRBJ2-1; 8 bases agree with TRBD2. The V segment lost 4 bases and the J segment 4 bases; nucleotides outside the gene matches: 12. The CDR3 is made up of 17 amino acids. Per germline, CDR1 MDHEN and CDR2 SYDVKM. The CDR3 DNA is TGTGCCAGCAGTTCCCGGGCCAGCGGGAGAGGTTACAATGAGCAGTTCTTC. It codes for CASSSRASGRGYNEQFF. The variable domain in full, completed from reference TRBV28 and TRBJ2-1, reads DVKVTQSSRYLVKRTGEKVFLECVQDMDHENMFWYRQDPGLGLRLIYFSYDVKMKEKGDIPEGYSVSREKKERFSLILESASTNQTSMYLCASSSRASGRGYNEQFFGPGTRLTVL.

CDR3: CASSYSGSGANYGYTF. CDR3 sequence (DNA): TGTGCCAGCAGTTACTCAGGTTCCGGGGCTAACTATGGCTACACCTTC. The genes are TRBV6-5 and TRBJ1-2, with D hard to call. The germline V gene has CDR1 MNHEY and CDR2 SVGAGI. The CDR3 has 16 residues. V lost 0 bases to trimming and J lost 0 bases, with 11 bases between them.

V gene TRBV7-3 combines with J gene TRBJ2-1; D is perhaps TRBD2 (5 bases). This CDR3 has 15 residues. V lost 2 bases and J 3 bases, leaving 11 bases between the germline ends. Germline V CDR1 and CDR2: SGHTA, FQGTGA. The CDR3 DNA reads as TGTGCCAGCAGCTTAGACCAGAGCGGCTACAATGAGCAGTTCTTC. It yields the protein CASSLDQSGYNEQFF.

The rearrangement links TRBV6-4 to TRBJ2-2; 10 bases map to TRBD2. Trimming at V came to 2 bases and at J to 6 bases, leaving 3 bases not matched to a gene. Per germline, CDR1 MRHNA and CDR2 SNTAGT. This CDR3 is 15 amino acids long. The CDR3 DNA reads as TGTGCCAGCAGTGACCTAGCGGGAGTTTCCGGGGAGCTGTTTTTT. Encoded protein: CASSDLAGVSGELFF.

The gene calls are TRBV19 and TRBJ1-3; TRBD1 is a possible D gene (6 bases). CDR1 is LNHDA, CDR2 SQIVND, per germline (reference sequence). This CDR3 has 15 residues. Between the trimmed V and J ends, which lost 4 bases and 4 bases, there was a span of 14 bases. CDR3 amino acids: CASSTTLDRGNTIYF. In nucleotides, the CDR3 is TGTGCCAGTAGTACCACACTCGACAGGGGAAACACCATATATTTT. Full variable domain (rest looked up from reference TRBV19 and TRBJ1-3): DGGITQSPKYLFRKEGQNVTLSCEQNLNHDAMYWYRQDPGQGLRLIYYSQIVNDFQKGDIAEGYSVSREKKESFPLTVTSAQKNPTAFYLCASSTTLDRGNTIYFGEGSWLTVV.

The rearrangement joins TRBV10-3 to TRBJ1-2; D uncertain. CDR1 and CDR2 from the germline V gene are ENHRY and SYGVKD. This CDR3 is built from 13 residues. V lost 10 bases, J lost 1 base, and 13 bases lay in between. The CDR3 protein is CATSAGFNYGYTF. The CDR3 nucleotides read TGTGCCACCTCGGCGGGATTTAACTATGGCTACACCTTC.

This clone showed up just once. V is TRBV5-1 and J is TRBJ2-5; 14 bases are a match to TRBD2. The CDR3 has 16 residues. CDR1 is SGHRS, CDR2 YFSETQ, per germline. Trimming removed 2 bases from V and 5 bases from J; junction bases left unmatched: 5. This CDR3 reads CASSFRGLAGVETQYF. CDR3 nucleotides: TGCGCCAGCAGCTTTCGGGGACTAGCGGGAGTTGAGACCCAGTACTTC. Using reference TRBV5-1 and TRBJ2-5 for the parts outside the CDR3, the full variable domain is KAGVTQTPRYLIKTRGQQVTLSCSPISGHRSVSWYQQTPGQGLQFLFEYFSETQRNKGNFPGRFSGRQFSNSRSEMNVSTLELGDSALYLCASSFRGLAGVETQYFGPGTRLLVL.

The V call is TRBV7-6, the J call TRBJ2-3, with TRBD2 identical over 7 bases. CDR3 length equals 13 residues. CDR1 SGHVS and CDR2 FNYEAQ come from the germline V gene. V lost 5 bases, J lost 9 bases, and 8 bases stayed unmatched. The CDR3 DNA reads as TGTGCCAGCAGCCTGAAGTCTAGCGGCACGCAGTATTTT. Amino acids: CASSLKSSGTQYF.

The chain combines TRBV5-3 with TRBJ2-3; 11 bases fit TRBD2. TRBV5-3 is filed as an ORF, its function uncertain. The junction had 10 bases not matched to a gene; V was cut back by 2 bases and J by 5 bases. The CDR3 consists of 17 residues. The CDR3 region is CARSLIAGGPGRDTQYF. CDR3 sequence (DNA): TGTGCCAGAAGCTTAATAGCGGGAGGGCCAGGTAGAGATACGCAGTATTTT.

This clone occurred once. This rearrangement joins TRBV10-3 to TRBJ2-3; D may match TRBD1 or TRBD2 (6 bases each). Germline loops: CDR1 ENHRY, CDR2 SYGVKD. The CDR3 totals 13 residues. V lost 10 bases and J lost 2, with 13 bases in between. CDR3 protein: CATQGRSTDTQYF. Here the CDR3 DNA reads TGTGCCACTCAGGGGAGGTCCACAGATACGCAGTATTTT.

The chain joins TRBV30 to TRBJ2-1; 14 bases align to TRBD2. The J segment lost 12 bases and the V segment lost 2 bases, leaving 6 bases of the junction unmatched. The germline CDR1 and CDR2 sequences are GTSNPN and SVGIG (reference sequence). The CDR3 runs 14 residues. In DNA, the CDR3 is TGTGCCTGGAGTCGCGGACTAGCGGGAGGTGGGCAGTTCTTC. Translating it yields CAWSRGLAGGGQFF. Based on the CDR3 plus reference TRBV30 and TRBJ2-1, the full variable domain is SQTIHQWPATLVQPVGSPLSLECTVEGTSNPNLYWYRQAAGRGLQLLFYSVGIGQISSEVPQNLSASRPQDRQFILSSKKLLLSDSGFYLCAWSRGLAGGGQFFGPGTRLTVL.

This chain uses TRBV7-2 with TRBJ2-1, with 11 bases matching TRBD2. V was pared by 2 bases and J by 2 bases, with 2 bases of the junction left unmatched. This CDR3 has 16 residues. The germline V gene encodes CDR1 SGHTA and CDR2 FQGNSA. CDR3 coding DNA: TGTGCCAGCAGCTTATTAGCGGGAGGGCCCTACAATGAGCAGTTCTTC. It specifies CASSLLAGGPYNEQFF.